Below, 26 T cell receptor beta chains from the same sample are listed, as sequenced in a study of cytomegalovirus exposure and HLA in healthy donors (TCRdb year 2017). Library preparation employed the immunoSEQ multiplex PCR assay. For the multiplex PCR, a mixture combining 60 forward primers for TCR Vbeta segments and 13 reverse primers for TCR Jbeta segments was used. Here the immuneACCESS table is served through TCRdb, limited to in-frame sequences with V and J called. Missing clones are a known gap in these copies; in checked studies unresolved V genes cover under half, and the rest lacks a known reason. This sample has tens of thousands of clones in its table, and approximately 82% of those were observed once. Clones ranked in the top ten supply 2.5% to 3.5% of the sample. What was sequenced was PBMCs. Receptors originate from a man aged 45 to 65 in good health and CMV-seronegative.

In this sample, this clone turned up once. CDR3 protein: CASSESLGGPNTEAFF. The CDR3 nucleotides read TGTGCCAGCAGTGAATCCCTGGGGGGACCGAACACTGAAGCTTTCTTT. The chain carries TRBV25-1 and TRBJ1-1, with D possibly matching TRBD1 (5 bases). Trimming removed 1 base at V and 1 base at J, with 13 bases between. Per the germline V gene, CDR1 is MGHDK and CDR2 is SYGVNS. The CDR3 loop spans 16 amino acids.

The chain uses TRBV6-6 and TRBJ2-2, with no clear D. Trimming removed 2 bases from V and 2 bases from J, with 3 bases in between. The CDR3 contains 13 residues. Germline assignment: CDR1 MNHNY and CDR2 SVGAGI (reference sequence). The CDR3 protein is CASSYHNTGELFF. In DNA form, the CDR3 reads TGTGCCAGCAGTTACCATAACACCGGGGAGCTGTTTTTT.

The rearrangement uses TRBV6-5 and TRBJ1-2; D call uncertain. Germline CDR1 is MNHEY and CDR2 is SVGAGI. Trimming removed 5 bases from V and 5 bases from J, with 12 bases in between. There are 13 residues in the CDR3. CDR3 loop: CASSPTGGYGYTF. The CDR3 region has the DNA TGTGCCAGCAGTCCGACGGGCGGGTATGGCTACACCTTC.

V gene TRBV5-1 combines with J gene TRBJ2-1; 8 bases are a match to TRBD2. V was pared by 3 bases and J by 5 bases, with 7 bases of the junction left unmatched. CDR1 and CDR2 from the germline V gene are SGHRS and YFSETQ. The CDR3 contains 15 residues. The DNA of the CDR3 is TGCGCCAGCAGCTCAGGACTAGCTGTTGACAATGAGCAGTTCTTC. Protein product: CASSSGLAVDNEQFF.

This clone has more than one count but fewer than ten. The chain is built from TRBV6-6 and TRBJ2-3; unclear D gene. The CDR3 has 14 residues. CDR1 MNHNY and CDR2 SVGAGI come from the germline V gene (reference sequence). V lost 4 bases and J lost 2, with 10 bases in between. The CDR3 loop is CASSLQADTDTQYF. The CDR3 bases are TGTGCCAGCAGTTTGCAGGCTGACACAGATACGCAGTATTTT.

The chain employs TRBV7-6 and TRBJ2-1; 14 nucleotides match TRBD2. Germline V gene sequence: CDR1 SGHVS, CDR2 FNYEAQ. The V and J ends lost 5 bases and 6 bases, in that order; junction bases with no gene match: 6. The CDR3 totals 16 residues. CDR3 bases: TGTGCCAGCAGCATTGGGACTAGCGGGGGAAGCAATGAGCAGTTCTTC. Translated: CASSIGTSGGSNEQFF.

This clone occurred once. CDR3 sequence: CAFGTGWSGANVLTF. The CDR3 region has the DNA TGTGCCTTCGGGACAGGGTGGTCCGGGGCCAACGTCCTGACTTTC. The chain couples TRBV30 to TRBJ2-6; 9 bases map to TRBD1. The germline CDR1 and CDR2 sequences are GTSNPN and SVGIG (reference sequence). Losses at the gene ends were 7 bases for V and 4 bases for J; bases not matched to a gene: 8. The CDR3 covers 15 residues. Complete variable domain (other parts from reference TRBV30 and TRBJ2-6): SQTIHQWPATLVQPVGSPLSLECTVEGTSNPNLYWYRQAAGRGLQLLFYSVGIGQISSEVPQNLSASRPQDRQFILSSKKLLLSDSGFYLCAFGTGWSGANVLTFGAGSRLTVL.

There are a few counts of this clone. The CDR3 region has the DNA TGTGCCAGCAGCCTCATTTCGCGAAGATGGTTCGAGACCCAGTACTTC. Translating gives CASSLISRRWFETQYF. The gene calls are TRBV5-8 and TRBJ2-5; D not resolved. Trimming shortened V by 4 bases and J by 5 bases, and 21 bases separated the two germline ends. This CDR3 contains 16 residues. Germline lookup yields CDR1 SGHTS and CDR2 YDEGEE.

There are a few counts of this clone. The genes are TRBV19 and TRBJ1-4; the D is unclear. This CDR3 spans 11 amino acids. Germline values: CDR1 LNHDA, CDR2 SQIVND (reference sequence). V dropped 3 bases and J dropped 8 bases, with 4 bases sitting between them. In DNA form, the CDR3 reads TGTGCCAGTAGTATCCGGGAAAAACTGTTTTTT. It codes for CASSIREKLFF.

In nucleotides, the CDR3 is TGTGCCAGCAGCTTAGGTGGGGGGGCTTGGGTAGAGACCCAGTACTTC. Translation gives CASSLGGGAWVETQYF. V gene TRBV7-2 combines with J gene TRBJ2-5, with D perhaps matching TRBD2 (7 bases). CDR3 length: 16 residues. V lost 1 base, J lost 4 bases, and 16 bases lay in between. The V gene's germline CDR1 is SGHTA and CDR2 FQGNSA.

Details on this clone: Other DNA sequences from this sample encode an identical CDR3 as well. J is TRBJ2-2 and V is TRBV19, with TRBD1 matching over 9 bases. Losses at the gene ends were 6 bases for V and 1 base for J; bases not matched to a gene: 3. The CDR3 is 15 amino acids. Germline V gives CDR1 LNHDA, CDR2 SQIVND (reference sequence). The CDR3 nucleotides read TGTGCCAGTAGGCCGGGACAGGGGAACACCGGGGAGCTGTTTTTT. As protein: CASRPGQGNTGELFF.

The table lists this clone with a few counts. This chain joins TRBV6-5 and TRBJ1-2; 10 bases are shared with TRBD1. The germline V gene has CDR1 MNHEY and CDR2 SVGAGI. This CDR3 is built from 14 residues. V shed 3 bases and J 5 bases; nucleotides not matched to a gene: 3. The CDR3 spells CASSYDRGQYGYTF. The CDR3 bases are TGTGCCAGCAGTTATGACAGGGGGCAGTATGGCTACACCTTC.

The table lists this clone with a count of one. This sequence joins TRBV9 and TRBJ2-4, with 7 bases that match TRBD1. V trimming: 0 bases; J trimming: 0 bases; junction bases outside the gene matches: 9. The CDR3 loop spans 18 amino acids. The germline V gene encodes CDR1 SGDLS and CDR2 YYNGEE. This chain's CDR3 is CASSVAAEGQLAKNIQYF. The CDR3 coding sequence is TGTGCCAGCAGCGTAGCCGCCGAGGGACAGCTAGCCAAAAACATTCAGTACTTC.

The rearrangement uses TRBV6-5 and TRBJ2-7; TRBD1 matches 7 bases. This CDR3 contains 13 residues. The V segment lost 6 bases and the J segment 3 bases; nucleotides outside the gene matches: 5. The germline V gene encodes CDR1 MNHEY and CDR2 SVGAGI. DNA for the CDR3: TGTGCCAGCAGCACCGGGACAGACTACGAGCAGTACTTC. It translates to CASSTGTDYEQYF.

J is TRBJ1-2 and V is TRBV28; a weak D match, TRBD1 (6 bases). The germline gives CDR1 MDHEN, CDR2 SYDVKM. V lost 4 bases and J lost 8, with 8 bases in between. This CDR3 contains 11 residues. CDR3 DNA: TGTGCCAGCAGTTACGGACAGGGCTACACCTTC. Its translation: CASSYGQGYTF.

The V gene is TRBV5-8, the J gene TRBJ2-7, with D perhaps TRBD2 (5 bases). V dropped 0 bases and J dropped 4 bases, with 14 bases sitting between them. CDR3 length: 15 amino acids. Germline CDR1 SGHTS, CDR2 YDEGEE. DNA of the CDR3: TGTGCCAGCAGCTTGGGCGCCGGGGTTGAGTACGAGCAGTACTTC. It encodes CASSLGAGVEYEQYF.

This clone has a handful of counts. The rearrangement links TRBV5-8 to TRBJ2-1; 15 bases line up with TRBD2. Germline CDR1 reads SGHTS; CDR2 reads YDEGEE. The CDR3 is made up of 19 amino acids. Trimming took 2 bases from V and 0 from J; bases not matched to a gene: 6. Here the CDR3 reads CASSFLGLAGGSSYNEQFF. CDR3 bases: TGTGCCAGCAGCTTCCTGGGACTAGCGGGGGGCAGCTCCTACAATGAGCAGTTCTTC.

V and J are TRBV4-1 and TRBJ2-3; D possibly corresponds to TRBD2 (5 bases). The germline V and J ends were trimmed by 0 bases and 3 bases, with 7 bases remaining between them. The V gene's germline CDR1 is MGHRA and CDR2 YSYEKL. This CDR3 has 14 amino acids. CDR3 loop: CASSQDGVTDTQYF. The CDR3 nucleotides read TGCGCCAGCAGCCAAGACGGGGTTACAGATACGCAGTATTTT.

The chain recombines TRBV19 with TRBJ2-7; 8 positions match TRBD1. Trimming cost V 5 bases and J 4 bases; bases outside gene matches: 13. Germline CDR1 is LNHDA and CDR2 is SQIVND (reference sequence). This CDR3 is 16 amino acids long. CDR3 DNA: TGTGCCAGTAGTTCCGCCCCGACAGGGGCTAAATACGAGCAGTACTTC. This encodes CASSSAPTGAKYEQYF. The variable domain in full, with the rest retrieved from reference TRBV19 and TRBJ2-7, is DGGITQSPKYLFRKEGQNVTLSCEQNLNHDAMYWYRQDPGQGLRLIYYSQIVNDFQKGDIAEGYSVSREKKESFPLTVTSAQKNPTAFYLCASSSAPTGAKYEQYFGPGTRLTVT.

This chain connects TRBV7-3 to TRBJ2-4, with 9 bases fitting TRBD1. V shed 5 bases, J shed 0 bases, and the junction held 5 bases outside the gene matches. CDR1 and CDR2 from the germline V gene are SGHTA and FQGTGA. The CDR3 spans 16 residues. As DNA, the CDR3 is TGTGCCAGCAGCCCTGGGACAGGGAAAGCCAAAAACATTCAGTACTTC. Amino acids: CASSPGTGKAKNIQYF.

The V gene is TRBV18, the J gene TRBJ2-5, with D possibly being TRBD2 (5 bases). V was shortened by 5 bases and J by 5 bases, with 9 bases between the two germline ends. This CDR3 region has 12 residues. The germline V gene has CDR1 KGHSH and CDR2 LQKENI. CDR3 protein: CASSDYAETQYF. Here the CDR3 DNA reads TGTGCCAGCTCAGACTACGCGGAGACCCAGTACTTC.

This sequence joins TRBV4-3 and TRBJ1-6; no clear D gene. Germline loops: CDR1 LGHNA, CDR2 YSLEER. CDR3 length equals 16 residues. V was cut by 1 base and J by 0 bases, with 7 bases left in between. The CDR3 DNA sequence: TGCGCCAGCAGCCAAGCCAGAAGCTCCTATAATTCACCCCTCCACTTT. This encodes CASSQARSSYNSPLHF.

The rearrangement links TRBV5-1 to TRBJ2-3, with D perhaps matching TRBD2 (6 bases). Germline values: CDR1 SGHRS, CDR2 YFSETQ. The CDR3 length is 15 residues. Deletions cut 0 bases from V and 0 bases from J, with 8 bases between. CDR3 residues: CASSLAGVSTDTQYF. The CDR3 DNA sequence: TGCGCCAGCAGCTTGGCGGGGGTTAGCACAGATACGCAGTATTTT.

This chain uses TRBV15 with TRBJ2-7; 8 nucleotides match TRBD1. There are 17 residues in the CDR3. The germline V gene encodes CDR1 LNHNV and CDR2 YYDKDF (reference sequence). Trimming cost V 0 bases and J 3 bases; bases outside gene matches: 10. CDR3 residues: CATSRDLGQGGFYEQYF. The CDR3 region has the DNA TGTGCCACCAGCAGAGATCTCGGACAGGGCGGCTTCTACGAGCAGTACTTC.

This clone showed up just once. Written as DNA, the CDR3 is TGTGCCAGCAGTGAACGTGGAGGCTATGGCTACACCTTC. Residues: CASSERGGYGYTF. The chain is built from TRBV6-1 and TRBJ1-2; D not certain. Germline loops: CDR1 MNHNS, CDR2 SASEGT. Trimming took 2 bases from V and 4 from J, leaving 8 bases between them. The CDR3 runs 13 residues.

The rearrangement joins TRBV5-5 to TRBJ1-2; weak D call: TRBD1 (6 bases). With 0 bases removed from V and 4 bases from J, the gap between germline ends came to 7 bases. The CDR3 loop spans 13 amino acids. The germline gives CDR1 SGHKS, CDR2 YYEKEE (reference sequence). The chain's CDR3 is CASSLDRAYGYTF. CDR3 coding DNA: TGTGCCAGCAGCTTGGACAGGGCCTATGGCTACACCTTC. Combining the CDR3 with reference TRBV5-5 and TRBJ1-2 gives the whole variable domain DAGVTQSPTHLIKTRGQQVTLRCSPISGHKSVSWYQQVLGQGPQFIFQYYEKEERGRGNFPDRFSARQFPNYSSELNVNALLLGDSALYLCASSLDRAYGYTFGSGTRLTVV.